The 3 T cell receptor beta chains below all came from one sample that was sequenced in a study of cytotoxic CD8 clonotypes in ibrutinib-treated CLL. Sequencing used immunoSEQ multiplex PCR; TCRdb keeps in-frame clones, though not all of them. The top ten hold around 2.7% of the sample, which has about 160,000 clones, around nine tenths seen once. Specimen: PBMCs, collected at disease progression, from a patient treated with ibrutinib. The receptors derive from a human donor with chronic lymphocytic leukemia.

This clone was seen only once. The chain carries TRBV29-1 and TRBJ2-3; 10 bases agree with TRBD2. V trimming: 5 bases; J trimming: 3 bases; junction bases outside the gene matches: 11. The CDR3 extends over 16 amino acids. Germline V gives CDR1 SQVTM, CDR2 ANQGSEA. The CDR3 is CSVWLAGAPGTDTQYF. CDR3 coding DNA: TGCAGCGTTTGGCTAGCGGGAGCCCCGGGGACAGATACGCAGTATTTT.

The chain recombines TRBV19 with TRBJ1-2; no definite D call. This CDR3 contains 14 residues. Germline V CDR1 and CDR2: LNHDA, SQIVND (reference sequence). Trimming pared 3 bases from V and 3 bases from J, leaving 11 bases between. DNA for the CDR3: TGTGCCAGTAGTATGGGCAGCTCTTACTATGGCTACACCTTC. It is translated as CASSMGSSYYGYTF.

The CDR3: CAISNNLDRERQPQHF. The CDR3 DNA reads as TGTGCCATCAGTAATAACCTGGACAGGGAGAGACAGCCCCAGCATTTT. The V gene is TRBV10-3, the J gene TRBJ1-5; 8 positions match TRBD1. Per germline, CDR1 ENHRY and CDR2 SYGVKD. J gave up 7 bases and V 5 bases, and 13 bases lay outside the gene matches. The CDR3 has 16 residues.